This T cell receptor beta chain came from a study of cytomegalovirus exposure and HLA in healthy donors. 60 Vbeta and 13 Jbeta primers were used in PCR. Clones were sequenced by immunoSEQ multiplex PCR, and TCRdb holds only the in-frame ones, with some missing. Of 200,000 or so clones listed, approximately 82% are singletons. For this clone: Its antigen is unknown. At one of its ends the junction is not consistent with the germline gene, which may arise from a read error.

Study-wide points: In a later analysis, TCR beta V- and J-gene trimming showed a link to a missense DCLRE1C variant.

The CDR3 spans 13 residues. Germline CDR1 reads SSHAT; CDR2 reads FNYEAQ (reference sequence). The chain is built from TRBV7-7 and TRBJ2-7; the D is unclear. The sequence was obtained from a male donor in good health and CMV-seronegative. The sample consisted of PBMCs. CDR3 nucleotide sequence: TGTGCTAGCAGCTTAGATTATAGCTCCGAGCAGTACTTC. Translated: CASSLDYSSEQYF.